The 8 T cell receptor beta chains reported below all come from one sample, sequenced in a study of persistence of HIV-infected CD4 T cells. The libraries were made with immunoSEQ version 4 in survey mode. The data were produced by immunoSEQ multiplex PCR, yet TCRdb's version contains in-frame clones alone and is incomplete. Here the sample spans tens of thousands of clones, roughly four fifths being singletons. Cells were stimulated with overlapping HIV-1 Gag 15-mer peptides. Sorted nonresponding memory CD4+ T cells were CD40L-negative, CD69-negative, CD45RO-high. These receptors have no known antigen. This specimen was CD4+ T cells sorted from PBMCs after 18-hour stimulation, taken from a patient who received antiretroviral therapy. All receptors derive from an adult woman with HIV who was CMV-seropositive.

This chain connects TRBV3-1 (or the pseudogene TRBV3-2) to TRBJ1-1; 7 bases are shared with TRBD1. The germline gives CDR1 LGHDT, CDR2 YNNKEL (reference sequence). This CDR3 has 18 amino acids. With V trimmed by 4 bases and J by 2 bases, 16 bases remained unmatched. CDR3 in amino acids: CASSPKFLDRVGNTEAFF. The CDR3 DNA reads as TGTGCCAGCAGCCCCAAGTTCCTTGACAGGGTGGGTAACACTGAAGCTTTCTTT.

The chain joins TRBV9 to TRBJ1-1; D is uncertain. Germline V gives CDR1 SGDLS, CDR2 YYNGEE. The CDR3 length is 15 residues. Trimming removed 4 bases at V and 0 bases at J, with 13 bases between. In nucleotides, the CDR3 is TGTGCCAGCAGCCTCCATGTCGGCATGAACACTGAAGCTTTCTTT. Its protein product is CASSLHVGMNTEAFF.

This clone was picked up one time. The rearrangement links TRBV5-1 to TRBJ2-4, with D possibly being TRBD2 (6 bases). V was clipped by 0 bases and J by 0 bases, with 10 bases between them. Germline assignment: CDR1 SGHRS and CDR2 YFSETQ. The CDR3 loop spans 16 amino acids. The CDR3 sequence: CASSLELALAKNIQYF. For the CDR3, the DNA is TGCGCCAGCAGCTTGGAACTAGCCCTAGCCAAAAACATTCAGTACTTC.

This chain links TRBV10-3 with TRBJ1-6; D gene ambiguous. The CDR3 has 12 amino acids. The V end was cut by 3 bases, the J end by 8 bases, with 5 bases between. CDR1 and CDR2 from the germline V gene are ENHRY and SYGVKD. CDR3 protein: CAISEVDSPLHF. CDR3 bases: TGTGCCATCAGTGAAGTTGATTCACCCCTCCACTTT.

The chain has TRBV5-1 and TRBJ1-1; no clear D gene. Between the trimmed V and J ends, which lost 2 bases and 4 bases, there was a span of 15 bases. Germline CDR1 SGHRS, CDR2 YFSETQ. There are 15 residues in the CDR3. The CDR3 DNA is TGCGCCAGCAGCTTAAACGCGGGTGGATTCACTGAAGCTTTCTTT. Translation gives CASSLNAGGFTEAFF.

This clone was counted once. The V call is TRBV5-4, the J call TRBJ1-2, with D unclear. V shed 2 bases and J shed 5 bases, with 16 bases lying between them. This CDR3 is built from 15 residues. Germline CDR1 SGHNT, CDR2 YYREEE (reference sequence). The CDR3 reads CASSFISEPRYGYTF. In nucleotides, the CDR3 is TGTGCCAGCAGCTTTATATCGGAGCCCCGATATGGCTACACCTTC.

This chain connects TRBV2 to TRBJ1-5, with D possibly matching TRBD1 (5 bases). The germline gives CDR1 SNHLY, CDR2 FYNNEI. The germline V and J ends were trimmed by 8 bases and 0 bases, with 14 bases remaining between them. The CDR3 length is 15 residues. The CDR3: CASALNRFSNQPQHF. CDR3 DNA sequence: TGTGCCAGCGCCCTAAACAGGTTTAGCAATCAGCCCCAGCATTTT.

The chain combines TRBV28 with TRBJ1-3; 7 bases match TRBD1. This CDR3 contains 14 residues. Per germline, CDR1 MDHEN and CDR2 SYDVKM. The trim removed 6 bases at V and 2 bases at J, leaving 4 bases unmatched. The CDR3 region is CASRETGPGNTIYF. CDR3 nucleotide sequence: TGTGCCAGCAGGGAGACAGGGCCTGGAAACACCATATATTTT.